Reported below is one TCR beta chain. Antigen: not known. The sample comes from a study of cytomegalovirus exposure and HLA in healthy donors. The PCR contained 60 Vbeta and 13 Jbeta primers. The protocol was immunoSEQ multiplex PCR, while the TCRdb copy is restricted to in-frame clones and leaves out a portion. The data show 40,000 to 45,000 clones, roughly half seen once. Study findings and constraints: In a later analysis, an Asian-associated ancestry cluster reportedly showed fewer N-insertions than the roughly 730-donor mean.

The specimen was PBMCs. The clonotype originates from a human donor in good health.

Written as DNA, the CDR3 is TGTGCCAGCAGCGTTGAGACAGCTAATTCACCCCTCCACTTT. Translation: CASSVETANSPLHF. V and J are TRBV9 and TRBJ1-6, with a possible D match to TRBD1 (5 bases). This CDR3 comprises 14 residues. Germline V lookup: CDR1 SGDLS, CDR2 YYNGEE. Trimming shortened V by 2 bases and J by 6 bases, and 9 bases separated the two germline ends.